These 10 T cell receptor beta chains came from one sample sequenced in a study of T cell repertoires in cytomegalovirus infection. MiXCR, run by TCRdb on the reads, gives a single entry per CDR3 protein. The data show about 180,000 distinct CDR3 sequences, approximately 18% seen once. The sequencing sample was made of CD8+ T cells from PBMCs. Every receptor here comes from a human donor in good health (CMV status not recorded). Some clones in this sample may be carry-over from other donors' samples.

The chain is built from TRBV10-3 and TRBJ2-2; the match to TRBD2 covers 9 bases. In germline, CDR1 is ENHRY, CDR2 SYGVKD. Trimming removed 1 base from V and 1 base from J; junction bases left unmatched: 7. CDR3 length: 18 residues. Here the CDR3 reads CAISEFPAGGLNTGELFF. The DNA for the CDR3 is TGTGCCATCAGTGAGTTCCCAGCGGGGGGCCTGAACACCGGGGAGCTGTTTTTT.

The rearrangement links TRBV4-3 to TRBJ2-1; maybe TRBD1 (6 bases). The germline gives CDR1 LGHNA, CDR2 YSLEER. V gave up 3 bases and J gave up 6 bases, with 12 bases separating them. This CDR3 spans 14 amino acids. CDR3 residues: CASSHPGHANEQFF. CDR3 bases: TGCGCCAGCAGCCACCCGGGACACGCCAATGAGCAGTTCTTC.

This clonotype was found once. The V call is TRBV6-2 or TRBV6-3, the J call TRBJ2-5, with 8 bases aligning to TRBD1. The V gene's germline CDR1 is MNHEY and CDR2 SVGEGT. V lost 2 bases and J lost 2; bases outside the gene matches: 13. The CDR3 spans 18 residues. In nucleotides, the CDR3 is TGTGCCAGCAGTTACCGACCGTTCCCCGGGACAGGTCAAGAGACCCAGTACTTC. Amino acids: CASSYRPFPGTGQETQYF.

This clonotype was found many times. The genes are TRBV7-2 and TRBJ1-4; tentatively, D is TRBD1 (5 bases). The V end lost 5 bases, the J end lost 3 bases, and 13 bases lay between the germline ends. The CDR3 contains 15 residues. CDR1 is SGHTA and CDR2 is FQGNSA in the germline V gene. CDR3 in DNA: TGTGCCAGCAGCGCGCCGGGGGGGGCTAATGAAAAACTGTTTTTT. Its translation: CASSAPGGANEKLFF.

This clonotype was picked up many times. CDR3 region: CASSFRSYNEQFF. In nucleotides, the CDR3 is TGTGCCAGCAGTTTTCGCTCCTACAATGAGCAGTTCTTC. The chain uses TRBV28 and TRBJ2-1; D is ambiguous. Deletions cut 3 bases from V and 0 bases from J, with 3 bases between. The CDR3 loop spans 13 amino acids. Germline loops: CDR1 MDHEN, CDR2 SYDVKM.

The table lists this clonotype with a few counts. The genes are TRBV25-1 and TRBJ1-3; tentatively, D is TRBD1 (6 bases). Germline values: CDR1 MGHDK, CDR2 SYGVNS. This CDR3 spans 14 amino acids. V was pared by 2 bases and J by 2 bases, with 7 bases between. CDR3 DNA: TGTGCCAGCAGTGAAACAGGGACTGGAAACACCATATATTTT. The encoded protein is CASSETGTGNTIYF. Complete variable domain (other parts from reference TRBV25-1 and TRBJ1-3): EADIYQTPRYLVIGTGKKITLECSQTMGHDKMYWYQQDPGMELHLIHYSYGVNSTEKGDLSSESTVSRIRTEHFPLTLESARPSHTSQYLCASSETGTGNTIYFGEGSWLTVV.

J is TRBJ2-5 and V is TRBV7-2; 7 positions match TRBD2. The CDR3 runs 13 residues. J lost 4 bases, V lost 3 bases, and 2 bases had no gene match. Per germline, CDR1 SGHTA and CDR2 FQGNSA. CDR3 residues: CASSLGGVETQYF. CDR3 sequence (DNA): TGTGCCAGCAGCTTGGGAGGGGTAGAGACCCAGTACTTC.

This clonotype has more than one count but fewer than ten. The rearrangement joins TRBV6-1 to TRBJ2-2; no definite D call. This CDR3 comprises 12 residues. Germline V lookup: CDR1 MNHNS, CDR2 SASEGT. V lost 8 bases, J lost 4 bases, and 8 bases lay in between. CDR3 coding DNA: TGTGCCAGCGTAGATCTCACCGGGGAGCTGTTTTTT. This gives the protein CASVDLTGELFF.

This chain links TRBV7-8 with TRBJ2-2, with D maybe TRBD1 (5 bases). CDR1 and CDR2 from the germline V gene are SGHVS and FQNEAQ. The CDR3 loop spans 16 amino acids. The V end was cut by 4 bases, the J end by 3 bases, with 15 bases between. CDR3 sequence reads: CASSSYGEGDTGELFF. CDR3 DNA: TGTGCCAGCAGCTCCTATGGCGAAGGGGACACCGGGGAGCTGTTTTTT. Together with reference TRBV7-8 and TRBJ2-2, the CDR3 gives the full variable domain: GAGVSQSPRYKVAKRGQDVALRCDPISGHVSLFWYQQALGQGPEFLTYFQNEAQLDKSGLPSDRFFAERPEGSVSTLKIQRTQQEDSAVYLCASSSYGEGDTGELFFGEGSRLTVL.

The chain carries TRBV4-3 and TRBJ1-2; TRBD1 aligns across 8 bases. CDR1 and CDR2 (germline): LGHNA, YSLEER. Trimming at V came to 0 bases and at J to 0 bases, leaving 3 bases not matched to a gene. The CDR3 has 16 amino acids. The CDR3 nucleotides are TGCGCCAGCAGCCAAGAGACAGGGGAAGCTAACTATGGCTACACCTTC. Its translation: CASSQETGEANYGYTF.